This TCR beta chain was found in a study of control samples from healthy donors and cancer patients. V dropped 4 bases and J dropped 3; count of bases not matched to a gene: 11. CDR3 length: 17 amino acids. Germline V lookup: CDR1 MNHEY, CDR2 SMNVEV (reference sequence). Clones were sequenced by immunoSEQ multiplex PCR, and TCRdb holds only the in-frame ones, with some missing. The data hold 95,000 to 150,000 clones, with around 89% observed a single time. The TCR comes from a middle-aged man in good health. J is TRBJ2-3 and V is TRBV27, with 9 bases lining up with TRBD2. Specimen: blood. The CDR3 region has the DNA TGTGCCAGCAGTTCATACCGAAGCGGGGGGTTGACAGATACGCAGTATTTT. Encoded protein: CASSSYRSGGLTDTQYF.